The 7 T cell receptor beta chains below all came from one sample that was sequenced in a study of blood T cell repertoires in COVID-19. The repertoire was sequenced with immunoSEQ multiplex PCR; TCRdb's copy has only in-frame clones and lacks some. This table holds 300,000 to 500,000 clones, roughly 86% found once. The sequenced material came from PBMCs or T cells enriched from blood (not recorded which). All receptors derive from a middle-aged woman with acute COVID-19.

The chain employs TRBV9 and TRBJ2-2, with D uncertain. CDR1 is SGDLS, CDR2 YYNGEE, per germline. The CDR3 loop spans 13 amino acids. The V end lost 4 bases, the J end lost 11 bases, and 15 bases lay between the germline ends. For the CDR3, the DNA is TGTGCCAGCAGCCCGAACTCTGGGCCCGAGCTGTTTTTT. Translating gives CASSPNSGPELFF.

V gene TRBV11-2 combines with J gene TRBJ1-1, with a weak D call TRBD1 (5 bases). The CDR3 consists of 14 residues. V was pared by 5 bases and J by 1 base, with 11 bases between. The germline V gene encodes CDR1 SGHAT and CDR2 FQNNGV. The chain's CDR3 is CASSPRQGNTEAFF. In DNA form, the CDR3 reads TGTGCCAGCAGCCCCAGGCAGGGGAACACTGAAGCTTTCTTT.

CDR3 amino acids: CASSLSRGSGELFF. DNA for the CDR3: TGTGCCAGCAGTCTATCCAGGGGGAGCGGGGAGCTGTTTTTT. The chain has TRBV2 and TRBJ2-2; 7 bases align to TRBD1. Germline CDR1 SNHLY, CDR2 FYNNEI. V was pared by 5 bases and J by 7 bases, with 7 bases of the junction left unmatched. This CDR3 has 14 residues.

The chain recombines TRBV20-1 with TRBJ2-7; 10 bases are shared with TRBD2. V was clipped by 3 bases and J by 7 bases; unmatched bases: 12. The CDR3 length is 15 residues. Germline CDR1 DFQATT, CDR2 SNEGSKA (reference sequence). The CDR3 sequence: CSASDFMGLAREQYF. The CDR3 region has the DNA TGCAGTGCTAGTGATTTTATGGGACTAGCGAGGGAGCAGTACTTC.

The chain is built from TRBV6-2 or TRBV6-3 and TRBJ1-3; D might be TRBD1 (5 bases). The germline CDR1 and CDR2 sequences are MNHEY and SVGEGT. The CDR3 contains 16 residues. Trimming removed 4 bases from V and 3 bases from J, with 16 bases in between. CDR3 sequence reads: CASSFGNRQRGNTIYF. CDR3 nucleotides: TGTGCCAGCAGTTTTGGGAACCGACAGCGTGGAAACACCATATATTTT.

The chain is built from TRBV21-1 and TRBJ2-1; the D call of TRBD2 is as the table states it, not checked on the DNA. TRBV21-1 is a listed pseudogene. The CDR3 length is 17 residues. The CDR3 DNA reads TGTGCCAGCAGCAAATGGGCGGGGGGGCCTTTAGGTAATGAGCAGTTCTTC. Encoded protein: CASSKWAGGPLGNEQFF.

This chain joins TRBV6-1 and TRBJ2-7; 12 positions match TRBD1. The CDR3 is 16 amino acids. Trimming took 0 bases from V and 6 from J; bases not matched to a gene: 6. CDR1 MNHNS and CDR2 SASEGT come from the germline V gene. In DNA form, the CDR3 reads TGTGCCAGCAGTGAAGCGGTGGGACAGGGGGCGTGCGAGCAGTACTTC. Encoded protein: CASSEAVGQGACEQYF.